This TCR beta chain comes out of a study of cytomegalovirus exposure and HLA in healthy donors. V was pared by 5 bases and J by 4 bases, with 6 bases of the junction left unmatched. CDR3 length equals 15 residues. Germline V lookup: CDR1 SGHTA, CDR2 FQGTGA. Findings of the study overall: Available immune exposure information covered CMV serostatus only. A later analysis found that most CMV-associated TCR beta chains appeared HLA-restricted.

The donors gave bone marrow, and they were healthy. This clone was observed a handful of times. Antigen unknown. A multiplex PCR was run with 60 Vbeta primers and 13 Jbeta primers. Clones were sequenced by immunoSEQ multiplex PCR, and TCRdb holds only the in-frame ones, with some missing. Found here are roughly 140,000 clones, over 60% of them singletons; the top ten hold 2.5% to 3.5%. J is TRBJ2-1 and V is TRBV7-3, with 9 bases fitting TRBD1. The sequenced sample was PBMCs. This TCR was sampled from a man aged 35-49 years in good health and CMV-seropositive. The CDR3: CASSQPGTGYNEQFF. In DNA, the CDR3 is TGTGCCAGCAGCCAGCCGGGGACAGGGTACAATGAGCAGTTCTTC.